A single sample is the source of the 14 T cell receptor beta chains below, sequenced in a study of T cell responses to AZD1222 COVID-19 vaccine. The table came from immunoSEQ multiplex PCR; TCRdb's copy has only in-frame clones and leaves some out. The sample has some 200,000 clones; approximately 91% are singletons. The material was peripheral blood, obtained on day 0 of AZD1222 vaccination. These receptors were taken from an adult in good health.

CDR3 sequence (DNA): TGTGCCAGCAGGTCCGGGACAGGGAGGGATCAGCCCCAGCATTTT. This translates into CASRSGTGRDQPQHF. V gene TRBV28 combines with J gene TRBJ1-5, with TRBD1 matching over 9 bases. The CDR3 is 15 residues long. V shed 6 bases, J shed 5 bases, and the junction held 8 bases outside the gene matches. The germline gives CDR1 MDHEN, CDR2 SYDVKM.

This chain connects TRBV10-1 to TRBJ2-3, with 7 bases aligning to TRBD1. With V trimmed by 10 bases and J by 6 bases, 16 bases remained unmatched. Germline values: CDR1 WNHNN, CDR2 SYGVQD (reference sequence). CDR3 length equals 15 residues. The CDR3: CANPTEQGWEDTQYF. For the CDR3, the DNA is TGCGCCAACCCAACCGAACAGGGGTGGGAGGATACGCAGTATTTT.

V gene TRBV5-8 combines with J gene TRBJ1-2; D is possibly TRBD1 (5 bases). Between the trimmed V and J ends, which lost 6 bases and 7 bases, there was a span of 13 bases. CDR3 length: 12 residues. Germline V CDR1 and CDR2: SGHTS, YDEGEE. This CDR3 is CASTSGGAGYTF. CDR3 in DNA: TGTGCCAGCACATCGGGTGGGGCTGGCTACACCTTC.

V usage is TRBV12-2 and J usage is TRBJ2-7; TRBD1, the D gene given by the table, was not confirmed from the DNA. TRBV12-2 corresponds to a pseudogene. The CDR3 consists of 16 residues. In DNA form, the CDR3 reads TGTGCAAGTCGCTTCTCGCAGGACAGACCCTCCTACGAGCAGTACTTC. Encoded protein: CASRFSQDRPSYEQYF.

The chain combines TRBV7-9 with TRBJ2-4; TRBD1 aligns across 8 bases. Trimming at V came to 5 bases and at J to 0 bases, leaving 6 bases not matched to a gene. This CDR3 has 16 residues. CDR1 SEHNR and CDR2 FQNEAQ come from the germline V gene (reference sequence). The CDR3 bases are TGTGCCAGCAGCGGTTGGACAGGGAAAGCCAAAAACATTCAGTACTTC. Protein sequence: CASSGWTGKAKNIQYF.

The V and J genes are TRBV3-1 (or the pseudogene TRBV3-2) and TRBJ2-7, with D possibly being TRBD2 (6 bases). V lost 1 base and J 1 base, leaving 11 bases between the germline ends. Germline lookup yields CDR1 LGHDT and CDR2 YNNKEL (reference sequence). The length of the CDR3 is 15 residues. The CDR3 region is CASSQGPSASYEQYF. The DNA for the CDR3 is TGTGCCAGCAGCCAAGGGCCTAGCGCTTCCTACGAGCAGTACTTC.

The rearrangement links TRBV19 to TRBJ2-1; 7 nucleotides agree with TRBD1. The CDR3 is 14 amino acids. Looked up from germline, CDR1 is LNHDA and CDR2 is SQIVND (reference sequence). After removal of 3 bases from V and 8 bases from J, the junction contained 7 bases not matched to a gene. Here the CDR3 reads CASSILGGRYEQFF. The DNA for the CDR3 is TGTGCCAGTAGTATCTTAGGGGGCCGGTATGAGCAGTTCTTC.

This chain uses TRBV3-1 (or the pseudogene TRBV3-2) with TRBJ2-1; D gene ambiguous. Germline values: CDR1 LGHDT, CDR2 YNNKEL (reference sequence). There are 14 residues in the CDR3. The V end was cut by 0 bases, the J end by 5 bases, with 8 bases between. CDR3 sequence (DNA): TGTGCCAGCAGCCAAGAGCGCTGGGACAATGAGCAGTTCTTC. It translates to CASSQERWDNEQFF.

This clone was seen only once. The V gene is TRBV6-6, the J gene TRBJ2-7, with unresolved D. The germline V gene encodes CDR1 MNHNY and CDR2 SVGAGI (reference sequence). V dropped 0 bases and J dropped 2 bases, with 11 bases sitting between them. The CDR3 length is 15 residues. The chain's CDR3 is CASSYSTAATYEQYF. CDR3 bases: TGTGCCAGCAGTTACTCGACGGCTGCAACCTACGAGCAGTACTTC.

A single count supports this clone. The chain joins TRBV5-4 to TRBJ2-3; 8 nucleotides line up with TRBD2. This CDR3 region has 16 residues. Losses at the gene ends were 4 bases for V and 5 bases for J; bases not matched to a gene: 12. The germline V gene has CDR1 SGHNT and CDR2 YYREEE (reference sequence). The CDR3 loop is CASSLRTSLFKDTQYF. The CDR3 region has the DNA TGTGCCAGCAGCCTAAGGACTAGCCTTTTTAAAGATACGCAGTATTTT.

V and J are TRBV9 and TRBJ2-6; the D is unclear. The CDR3 covers 15 residues. The germline V and J ends were trimmed by 4 bases and 0 bases, with 8 bases remaining between them. CDR1 and CDR2 from the germline V gene are SGDLS and YYNGEE. CDR3 residues: CASSFRVSGANVLTF. For the CDR3, the DNA is TGTGCCAGCAGCTTTCGAGTCTCTGGGGCCAACGTCCTGACTTTC.

This clone was recorded only once. The sample holds other DNA sequences that translate to the same CDR3. V usage is TRBV7-8 and J usage is TRBJ2-5; 9 bases line up with TRBD1. The length of the CDR3 is 13 residues. V was pared by 5 bases and J by 4 bases, with 2 bases of the junction left unmatched. Germline V gives CDR1 SGHVS, CDR2 FQNEAQ. DNA for the CDR3: TGTGCCAGCAGCACGGACAGGGGAGAGACCCAGTACTTC. Translating it yields CASSTDRGETQYF.

This clone was counted only a few times. The V and J genes are TRBV11-2 and TRBJ1-5, with D perhaps TRBD1 (5 bases). The germline V gene encodes CDR1 SGHAT and CDR2 FQNNGV. V shed 5 bases and J shed 1 base, with 18 bases lying between them. The CDR3 is 17 residues long. DNA of the CDR3: TGTGCCAGCAGCCCGGGGCGGGGCTGGAGAAGCAATCAGCCCCAGCATTTT. This translates into CASSPGRGWRSNQPQHF.

A remark on this clone: Other DNA variants within this sample encode the same CDR3. The rearrangement links TRBV7-3 to TRBJ2-3; D unclear. Germline values: CDR1 SGHTA, CDR2 FQGTGA. CDR3 size: 15 residues. Between the trimmed V and J ends, which lost 1 base and 2 bases, there was a span of 10 bases. Written as DNA, the CDR3 is TGTGCCAGCAGCTTAAAAGTGTCGTCCACAGATACGCAGTATTTT. Protein product: CASSLKVSSTDTQYF.